A selection of T cell receptor beta chains follows, all from one sample in a study of T cell responses to AZD1222 COVID-19 vaccine. Produced via immunoSEQ multiplex PCR; TCRdb's table is partial and in-frame only. Of more than 80,000 clones detected, around nine tenths appear once; the ten largest clones hold 9% to 12%. The sample was peripheral blood, taken on day 0 of MenACWY control vaccination. The receptors come from an adult in good health. CDR3s include the opening cysteine and the closing phenylalanine or tryptophan. D genes are given only for firm matches. Not all rows give a size; the values are once, few, many and, for expanded clones, a class.

j_call v_call d_call clone_size cdr3_aa cdr3_nt
TRBJ2-4 TRBV9 TRBD2 . CASSPSPDGTSGYKNIQYF TGTGCCAGCAGCCCCTCCCCCGATGGGACTAGCGGTTATAAAAACATTCAGTACTTC
TRBJ1-2 TRBV9 TRBD1 . CASSELDRGPLGGYTF TGTGCCAGCAGCGAGCTGGACAGGGGGCCCCTAGGTGGCTACACCTTC
TRBJ1-3 TRBV7-2 . once CASSLGTTGGNTIYF TGTGCCAGCAGCTTAGGGACCACTGGCGGAAACACCATATATTTT
TRBJ1-4 TRBV25-1 TRBD1 . CASRGQGGEKLFF TGTGCCAGCCGGGGACAGGGGGGGGAAAAACTGTTTTTT
TRBJ2-1 TRBV11-2 . once CASSLKNEQFF TGTGCCAGCAGCTTAAAAAATGAGCAGTTCTTC
TRBJ2-6 TRBV19 . . CASDEGRQTGANVLTF TGTGCCTCGGACGAGGGCAGGCAGACTGGGGCCAACGTCCTGACTTTC
TRBJ2-1 TRBV18 . . CASSPLGVGNEQFF TGTGCCAGCTCACCTCTCGGGGTGGGCAATGAGCAGTTCTTC
TRBJ1-6 TRBV5-1 . . CASSLPGSGSPLHF TGCGCCAGCAGCTTACCGGGCTCGGGTTCACCCCTCCACTTT
TRBJ2-1 TRBV6-1 . . CASSEKDNEQFF TGTGCCAGCAGTGAAAAGGACAATGAGCAGTTCTTC
TRBJ1-2 TRBV20-1 . . CSAQPLYGYTF TGCAGTGCTCAACCCCTCTATGGCTACACCTTC
TRBJ1-2 TRBV3-1/TRBV3-2 . . CASSQERQSVGGYTF TGTGCCAGCAGCCAAGAACGGCAGTCAGTCGGGGGCTACACCTTC
TRBJ2-5 TRBV9 . . CASSVGWGGVETQYF TGTGCCAGCAGCGTAGGATGGGGGGGCGTAGAGACCCAGTACTTC
TRBJ2-1 TRBV6-6 . . CASSYNAGTPYNEQFF TGTGCCAGCAGTTACAATGCTGGGACCCCCTACAATGAGCAGTTCTTC
TRBJ1-6 TRBV4-2 TRBD1 once CASSQDGGGGNRPRSPLHF TGTGCCAGCAGCCAAGATGGAGGAGGGGGCAATCGCCCCCGATCACCCCTCCACTTT
TRBJ2-2 TRBV5-1 . . CASSWDANTGELFF TGCGCCAGCAGCTGGGACGCGAACACCGGGGAGCTGTTTTTT
TRBJ2-7 TRBV7-2 TRBD1 . CASSLRAGGNYEQYF TGTGCCAGCAGCTTAAGGGCAGGGGGTAACTACGAGCAGTACTTC
TRBJ2-1 TRBV6-1 . . CASSELETFYNEQFF TGTGCCAGCAGTGAATTAGAGACTTTCTACAATGAGCAGTTCTTC
TRBJ1-5 TRBV30 TRBD1 . CAWSATTGNQPQHF TGTGCCTGGAGTGCAACGACAGGGAACCAGCCCCAGCATTTT
TRBJ2-2 TRBV6-6 . . CASSYSSEGLFF TGTGCCAGCAGTTACTCGAGCGAGGGGCTGTTTTTT
TRBJ1-5 TRBV28 . . CASSLQGGRQPQHF TGTGCCAGCAGTTTACAGGGTGGGCGCCAGCCCCAGCATTTT
TRBJ1-2 TRBV5-6 . . CASSPGGSNYGYTF TGTGCCAGCAGCCCCGGCGGCTCTAACTATGGCTACACCTTC
TRBJ1-5 TRBV6-6 . once CASSLGGLQPQHF TGTGCCAGCAGTTTGGGGGGGCTACAGCCCCAGCATTTT
TRBJ1-6 TRBV4-2 . . CASSQEKRGISPLHF TGTGCCAGCAGCCAAGAAAAACGCGGGATTTCACCCCTCCACTTT
TRBJ2-7 TRBV9 TRBD1 . CASSVGQGVQYF TGTGCCAGCAGCGTAGGGCAGGGGGTGCAGTACTTC
TRBJ1-2 TRBV2 . . CASMEGIRGYTF TGTGCCAGCATGGAGGGAATTAGGGGCTACACCTTC
TRBJ1-1 TRBV7-9 TRBD1 few CASSWTRQGLKAFF TGTGCCAGCAGCTGGACCAGACAGGGGTTAAAGGCTTTCTTT
TRBJ1-1 TRBV6-1 . . CASSEKDTEAFF TGTGCCAGCAGTGAGAAAGACACTGAAGCTTTCTTT
TRBJ2-5 TRBV27 TRBD1 few CASSAQTGFQYF TGTGCCAGCAGTGCCCAGACAGGGTTCCAGTACTTC
TRBJ2-6 TRBV4-3 . . CASSPTSTVSGANVLTF TGCGCCAGCAGCCCGACTTCGACAGTCTCTGGGGCCAACGTCCTGACTTTC
TRBJ2-1 TRBV7-3 TRBD1 . CASSPRQGRINEQFF TGTGCCAGCAGCCCCCGACAGGGGCGGATCAATGAGCAGTTCTTC
TRBJ2-1 TRBV7-9 TRBD2 . CASSPPAGGGVEQFF TGTGCCAGCAGCCCACCAGCGGGGGGAGGGGTTGAGCAGTTCTTC
TRBJ1-2 TRBV9 . . CASSVDDYGYTF TGTGCCAGCAGCGTAGACGACTATGGCTACACCTTC
TRBJ2-3 TRBV7-3 TRBD2 . CASSPLGGGRTDTQYF TGTGCCAGCAGCCCCCTTGGCGGGGGGCGCACAGATACGCAGTATTTT
TRBJ2-1 TRBV4-2 . . CASSQDGGSYNEQFF TGTGCCAGCAGCCAAGATGGGGGATCCTACAATGAGCAGTTCTTC
TRBJ2-3 TRBV9 TRBD2 . CASTEEAPGGRLTDTQYF TGTGCCAGCACCGAGGAAGCTCCGGGGGGGCGTCTCACAGATACGCAGTATTTT
TRBJ2-5 TRBV6-1 . . CASSEGLGRETQYF TGTGCCAGCAGTGAAGGTTTGGGCAGGGAGACCCAGTACTTC
TRBJ1-2 TRBV19 TRBD1 few CASSTGQFLYGYTF TGTGCCAGTAGTACGGGACAGTTTCTCTATGGCTACACCTTC
TRBJ2-4 TRBV4-1 . . CASSQDERGLAKNIQYF TGCGCCAGCAGCCAAGATGAACGGGGGCTAGCCAAAAACATTCAGTACTTC
TRBJ2-5 TRBV12-5 TRBD1 . CASALTGGQETQYF TGTGCTAGTGCCCTTACAGGGGGACAAGAGACCCAGTACTTC
TRBJ1-2 TRBV29-1 . . CSVGQGSGYTF TGCAGCGTTGGGCAGGGAAGCGGCTACACCTTC
TRBJ2-2 TRBV12-5 . once CASGDREHTGELFF TGTGCTAGTGGTGACCGGGAGCACACCGGGGAGCTGTTTTTT
TRBJ2-1 TRBV28 . few CASRGLNEQFF TGTGCCAGCAGAGGCTTGAATGAGCAGTTCTTC
TRBJ2-5 TRBV5-8 TRBD2 . CASSPGLAGGQGETQYF TGTGCCAGCAGCCCCGGACTAGCGGGGGGGCAAGGAGAGACCCAGTACTTC
TRBJ1-1 TRBV10-3 TRBD1 few CAISERGQNTEAFF TGTGCCATCAGTGAAAGGGGGCAGAACACTGAAGCTTTCTTT
TRBJ1-4 TRBV28 TRBD1 . CASSETGTGGAGEKLFF TGTGCCAGCAGTGAAACCGGGACAGGGGGCGCGGGAGAAAAACTGTTTTTT
TRBJ1-2 TRBV4-2 . . CASSQDPANYGYTF TGTGCCAGCAGCCAAGACCCGGCTAACTATGGCTACACCTTC
TRBJ2-1 TRBV7-2 . . CASSYPTGGYNEQFF TGTGCCAGCAGCTACCCGACAGGCGGGTACAATGAGCAGTTCTTC
TRBJ2-4 TRBV30 TRBD1 . CAWSVRQGGDIQYF TGTGCCTGGAGTGTACGACAGGGGGGGGACATTCAGTACTTC
TRBJ1-6 TRBV3-1/TRBV3-2 . . CASSQKEGPAFNSPLHF TGTGCCAGCAGCCAGAAAGAGGGGCCGGCCTTTAATTCACCCCTCCACTTT
TRBJ1-6 TRBV19 TRBD1 . CASSRTGENSPLHF TGTGCCAGTAGTCGGACAGGGGAAAATTCACCCCTCCACTTT
TRBJ1-1 TRBV6-5 . . CASSYSGGRGTEAFF TGTGCCAGCAGTTACTCGGGGGGTCGAGGCACTGAAGCTTTCTTT
TRBJ1-1 TRBV6-5 TRBD1 . CASRFRTGTTEAFF TGTGCCAGCAGGTTCCGGACAGGGACGACTGAAGCTTTCTTT
TRBJ1-1 TRBV5-1 TRBD1 . CASSLLQGADTEAFF TGCGCCAGCAGCTTGTTACAGGGGGCTGACACTGAAGCTTTCTTT
TRBJ2-1 TRBV6-2/TRBV6-3 . once CASSYEGNSYNEQFF TGTGCCAGCAGTTATGAAGGGAACTCCTACAATGAGCAGTTCTTC
TRBJ2-7 TRBV30 . . CAWSVPHRPYEQYF TGTGCCTGGAGTGTACCCCACAGACCCTACGAGCAGTACTTC
TRBJ1-1 TRBV6-5 . . CASSYSERGTEAFF TGTGCCAGCAGTTACTCCGAACGGGGGACTGAAGCTTTCTTT
TRBJ2-5 TRBV7-2 . . CASSFNPQGRETQYF TGTGCCAGCAGCTTCAACCCGCAGGGGAGGGAGACCCAGTACTTC
TRBJ2-1 TRBV5-1 TRBD1 . CASSLGVGQGNNEQFF TGCGCCAGCAGCTTGGGGGTGGGACAGGGGAACAATGAGCAGTTCTTC